The 30 T cell receptor beta chains below come from one sample, sequenced in a study of blood T cell repertoires in COVID-19. TCRdb keeps only in-frame clones here, not all; method: immunoSEQ multiplex PCR. This table has 35,000 to 45,000 clones, around nine tenths appearing once. Sequenced material: peripheral blood. The receptors come from a man over 45 with COVID-19, enrolled during active disease.

The gene calls are TRBV6-5 and TRBJ2-7; no clear D. The CDR3 totals 15 residues. Trimming took off 2 bases at V and 0 bases at J, with 11 bases between the two ends. CDR1 is MNHEY and CDR2 is SVGAGI in the germline V gene. The CDR3 region is CASSYRSLGSYEQYF. The CDR3 bases are TGTGCCAGCAGTTACCGGTCACTTGGCTCCTACGAGCAGTACTTC.

In DNA, the CDR3 is TGTGCCAGCAGCCAGGGACTAGCGGGTTCCACAGATACGCAGTATTTT. This sequence encodes CASSQGLAGSTDTQYF. The chain employs TRBV11-3 and TRBJ2-3, with 12 nucleotides matching TRBD2. Trimming took 5 bases from V and 2 from J; bases not matched to a gene: 5. The CDR3 runs to 16 residues. Germline CDR1 SGHNT, CDR2 YENEEA. The full variable domain, rest sourced from reference TRBV11-3 and TRBJ2-3, is EAGVVQSPRYKIIEKKQPVAFWCNPISGHNTLYWYLQNLGQGPELLIRYENEEAVDDSQLPKDRFSAERLKGVDSTLKIQPAELGDSAVYLCASSQGLAGSTDTQYFGPGTRLTVL.

In the case of this clone: The same CDR3 arises from other DNA sequences in this sample as well. This chain joins TRBV19 and TRBJ1-5; the D gene is possibly TRBD1 (6 bases). The germline CDR1 and CDR2 sequences are LNHDA and SQIVND (reference sequence). The CDR3 is made up of 15 amino acids. The V end lost 3 bases, the J end lost 4 bases, and 13 bases lay between the germline ends. For the CDR3, the DNA is TGTGCCAGTAGTATTACAGGGTGGGGAAATCAGCCCCAGCATTTT. Amino acids: CASSITGWGNQPQHF.

This chain connects TRBV19 to TRBJ1-2; D is unresolved. This CDR3 is built from 14 residues. Germline loops: CDR1 LNHDA, CDR2 SQIVND (reference sequence). The V gene lost 3 bases and the J gene lost 4 bases, with 12 bases spanning the gap. As DNA, the CDR3 is TGTGCCAGTAGTATCCCCGGCGCAGGCTATGGCTACACCTTC. Its protein is CASSIPGAGYGYTF.

The V gene is TRBV6-4, the J gene TRBJ2-7; D call uncertain. Germline CDR1 reads MRHNA; CDR2 reads SNTAGT. V shed 2 bases and J shed 2 bases, with 16 bases lying between them. This CDR3 has 16 amino acids. The DNA for the CDR3 is TGTGCCAGCAGTGACCCAGCCTCAGCGCTGACCTACGAGCAGTACTTC. Amino acids: CASSDPASALTYEQYF.

The CDR3 nucleotides read TGTGCCAGCAGTGGGGACAGGAACACTGAAGCTTTCTTT. Translating gives CASSGDRNTEAFF. The J gene is TRBJ1-1, the V gene TRBV7-2; TRBD1 agrees at 7 bases. The CDR3 contains 13 residues. Germline loops: CDR1 SGHTA, CDR2 FQGNSA. The V segment lost 6 bases and the J segment 1 base; nucleotides outside the gene matches: 2.

This clone appeared once. This chain connects TRBV7-9 to TRBJ2-7, with 10 bases fitting TRBD2. Germline-derived CDR1 and CDR2 are SEHNR and FQNEAQ (reference sequence). The trim removed 7 bases at V and 0 bases at J, leaving 3 bases unmatched. The CDR3 extends over 14 amino acids. The CDR3: CASNPSGSSYEQYF. Here the CDR3 DNA reads TGTGCCAGCAACCCTAGCGGGAGCTCCTACGAGCAGTACTTC.

The rearrangement uses TRBV28 and TRBJ1-4, with 7 bases matching TRBD1. Losses at the gene ends were 2 bases for V and 8 bases for J; bases not matched to a gene: 8. This CDR3 has 15 amino acids. CDR1 is MDHEN and CDR2 is SYDVKM in the germline V gene. The CDR3 loop reads CASSLARQGSEKLFF. CDR3 in DNA: TGTGCCAGCAGTTTAGCGAGACAGGGTAGCGAAAAACTGTTTTTT. The full variable domain, rest sourced from reference TRBV28 and TRBJ1-4, is DVKVTQSSRYLVKRTGEKVFLECVQDMDHENMFWYRQDPGLGLRLIYFSYDVKMKEKGDIPEGYSVSREKKERFSLILESASTNQTSMYLCASSLARQGSEKLFFGSGTQLSVL.

In its sample, this clone was seen once. This chain joins TRBV5-1 and TRBJ1-5, with D perhaps matching TRBD1 (5 bases). Germline V gene data show CDR1 as SGHRS and CDR2 as YFSETQ. There are 15 residues in the CDR3. V shed 4 bases and J shed 2 bases, with 13 bases lying between them. CDR3 protein: CASSPVGGGNQPQHF. CDR3 bases: TGCGCCAGCAGCCCGGTGGGAGGGGGCAATCAGCCCCAGCATTTT.

The CDR3 DNA reads as TGCGCCAGCAGCTTGGCCGTGCGGGAGCCAGATACGCAGTATTTT. Translated, it gives CASSLAVREPDTQYF. This chain joins TRBV5-1 and TRBJ2-3; 7 nucleotides agree with TRBD2. This CDR3 region has 15 residues. The germline V gene encodes CDR1 SGHRS and CDR2 YFSETQ. V lost 0 bases, J lost 4 bases, and 5 bases stayed unmatched. The whole variable domain, filled in from reference TRBV5-1 and TRBJ2-3, reads KAGVTQTPRYLIKTRGQQVTLSCSPISGHRSVSWYQQTPGQGLQFLFEYFSETQRNKGNFPGRFSGRQFSNSRSEMNVSTLELGDSALYLCASSLAVREPDTQYFGPGTRLTVL.

The chain is built from TRBV28 and TRBJ2-3; 8 nucleotides agree with TRBD1. CDR3 length equals 15 residues. After removal of 5 bases from V and 5 bases from J, the junction contained 9 bases not matched to a gene. Germline assignment: CDR1 MDHEN and CDR2 SYDVKM. CDR3 protein: CASSPGGGLGDTQYF. DNA of the CDR3: TGTGCCAGCAGTCCAGGGGGCGGGCTGGGAGATACGCAGTATTTT.

This clone appeared once. CDR3 residues: CASSRGALQETQYF. The CDR3 DNA reads TGTGCCAGCAGCCGAGGAGCCCTACAAGAGACCCAGTACTTC. This sequence joins TRBV7-9 and TRBJ2-5; D unclear. V was clipped by 5 bases and J by 2 bases, with 12 bases between them. This CDR3 spans 14 amino acids. CDR1 and CDR2 (germline): SEHNR, FQNEAQ (reference sequence).

In this sample, this clone turned up a few times. The V gene is TRBV30, the J gene TRBJ1-2; TRBD1 matches at 9 bases. The CDR3 sequence is 16 residues long. Germline lookup yields CDR1 GTSNPN and CDR2 SVGIG (reference sequence). J lost 2 bases, V lost 5 bases, and 12 bases had no gene match. The CDR3 bases are TGTGCCTGGGGGGGACAGGGAATTCTCTCAAACTATGGCTACACCTTC. Translation: CAWGGQGILSNYGYTF.

The chain is built from TRBV19 and TRBJ2-3; TRBD2 matches at 8 bases. The germline V gene encodes CDR1 LNHDA and CDR2 SQIVND (reference sequence). Trimming cost V 3 bases and J 4 bases; bases outside gene matches: 6. The CDR3 totals 15 residues. CDR3 sequence (DNA): TGTGCCAGTAGTATCAGCGGGAGTAGTGCAGATACGCAGTATTTT. This sequence encodes CASSISGSSADTQYF.

The chain employs TRBV19 and TRBJ2-2; TRBD1 matches at 9 bases. V lost 4 bases, J lost 6 bases, and 6 bases stayed unmatched. This CDR3 region has 15 residues. The germline CDR1 and CDR2 sequences are LNHDA and SQIVND (reference sequence). The CDR3 DNA reads TGTGCCAGTAGTACCCGGGACAGGGCGGCCGGGGAGCTGTTTTTT. Its translation is CASSTRDRAAGELFF.

V gene TRBV2 combines with J gene TRBJ1-1; no definite D call. Trimming took 7 bases from V and 5 from J, leaving 14 bases between them. This CDR3 region has 13 residues. In germline, CDR1 is SNHLY, CDR2 FYNNEI. In DNA form, the CDR3 reads TGTGCCAGCAAGGAGCGGGGAGAGACTGAAGCTTTCTTT. Protein sequence: CASKERGETEAFF.

The chain employs TRBV29-1 and TRBJ2-5; D is undetermined. Germline CDR1 is SQVTM and CDR2 is ANQGSEA. The CDR3 covers 12 residues. Trimming stripped 0 bases from V and 5 bases from J, with 7 bases between. For the CDR3, the DNA is TGCAGCGTTGAAGATCCCCGGGAGACCCAGTACTTC. The encoded protein is CSVEDPRETQYF.

V usage is TRBV7-2 and J usage is TRBJ2-3; D remains unclear. The V gene's germline CDR1 is SGHTA and CDR2 FQGNSA. Between the trimmed V and J ends, which lost 3 bases and 0 bases, there was a span of 4 bases. The CDR3 extends over 13 amino acids. The CDR3 here is CASSFVSTDTQYF. CDR3 DNA: TGTGCCAGCAGCTTCGTGAGCACAGATACGCAGTATTTT.

The rearrangement joins TRBV18 to TRBJ2-1; tentative D call: TRBD2 (6 bases). Germline V lookup: CDR1 KGHSH, CDR2 LQKENI. The CDR3 has 13 residues. Trimming cost V 1 base and J 8 bases, with 9 bases left between them. The CDR3 sequence is CASSPLLADEQFF. The DNA of the CDR3 is TGTGCCAGCTCACCACTGTTAGCGGATGAGCAGTTCTTC.

The DNA of the CDR3 is TGTGCCAGCAGTTCAAAAACAGGGGTCAATGAGCAGTTCTTC. Amino acids: CASSSKTGVNEQFF. The V call is TRBV6-5, the J call TRBJ2-1; 7 nucleotides match TRBD1. Germline V lookup: CDR1 MNHEY, CDR2 SVGAGI. The CDR3 consists of 14 residues. Trimming removed 4 bases from V and 6 bases from J; junction bases left unmatched: 6.

This clone has just a few counts. In DNA form, the CDR3 reads TGTGCCAGGGCCGGCCTAGCTCCTATTCCCTCCTACGAGCAGTACTTC. It translates to CARAGLAPIPSYEQYF. This chain joins TRBV2 and TRBJ2-7, with D maybe TRBD2 (5 bases). The CDR3 consists of 16 residues. The V gene lost 9 bases and the J gene lost 0 bases, with 21 bases spanning the gap. Germline CDR1 and CDR2: SNHLY and FYNNEI.

The rearrangement links TRBV28 to TRBJ2-1; 7 nucleotides match TRBD2. This CDR3 is built from 14 residues. Trimming cost V 4 bases and J 7 bases; bases outside gene matches: 7. Germline CDR1 MDHEN, CDR2 SYDVKM. CDR3 sequence (DNA): TGTGCCAGCAGTTCCCTGGGGGGAGGGAATGAGCAGTTCTTC. It specifies CASSSLGGGNEQFF.

The CDR3 DNA is TGTGCCAGCAGCGCCTCCGGGACAGGGCCCGGCTACACCTTC. Protein product: CASSASGTGPGYTF. The gene calls are TRBV7-9 and TRBJ1-2, with 9 bases that match TRBD1. This CDR3 spans 14 amino acids. Germline V gives CDR1 SEHNR, CDR2 FQNEAQ (reference sequence). The V and J ends lost 5 bases and 8 bases, in that order; junction bases with no gene match: 9.

The chain joins TRBV5-6 to TRBJ2-1, with 13 bases matching TRBD2. Trimming at V came to 3 bases and at J to 0 bases, leaving 6 bases not matched to a gene. The CDR3 extends over 18 amino acids. Germline CDR1 is SGHDT and CDR2 is YYEEEE. The CDR3 region is CASSSELAGGSSYNEQFF. DNA for the CDR3: TGTGCCAGCAGCTCAGAACTAGCGGGAGGGAGCTCCTACAATGAGCAGTTCTTC.

V is TRBV28 and J is TRBJ1-2, with 7 bases lining up with TRBD1. The CDR3 sequence is 14 residues long. V lost 3 bases to trimming and J lost 8 bases; unmatched junction nucleotides: 9. Germline V gives CDR1 MDHEN, CDR2 SYDVKM. The CDR3 sequence is CASSLGGRGFGYTF. Here the CDR3 DNA reads TGTGCCAGCAGTTTGGGCGGCAGGGGGTTCGGCTACACCTTC.

The chain couples TRBV9 to TRBJ2-7; TRBD1 aligns across 10 bases. Germline V CDR1 and CDR2: SGDLS, YYNGEE. Trimming removed 4 bases from V and 3 bases from J; junction bases left unmatched: 4. The CDR3 spans 14 residues. The CDR3 DNA reads TGTGCCAGCAGCTCCCGGACAGGGGGCTACGAGCAGTACTTC. Its protein product is CASSSRTGGYEQYF.

The V call is TRBV27, the J call TRBJ2-1; 10 nucleotides align to TRBD2. V dropped 2 bases and J dropped 8; count of bases not matched to a gene: 6. Germline V gene lookup returns CDR1 MNHEY and CDR2 SMNVEV (reference sequence). The CDR3 runs 15 residues. The DNA for the CDR3 is TGTGCCAGCAGTTTAGGTGCTAGCGGGAGCTATGAGCAGTTCTTC. Amino acids: CASSLGASGSYEQFF.

The genes are TRBV19 and TRBJ1-5, with 11 bases identical to TRBD1. Germline V gene sequence: CDR1 LNHDA, CDR2 SQIVND (reference sequence). V dropped 9 bases and J dropped 5; count of bases not matched to a gene: 3. This CDR3 contains 13 residues. The DNA for the CDR3 is TGTGCCAGCAGGGGACAGGGGGATCAGCCCCAGCATTTT. This encodes CASRGQGDQPQHF. The variable domain in full, with the rest retrieved from reference TRBV19 and TRBJ1-5, is DGGITQSPKYLFRKEGQNVTLSCEQNLNHDAMYWYRQDPGQGLRLIYYSQIVNDFQKGDIAEGYSVSREKKESFPLTVTSAQKNPTAFYLCASRGQGDQPQHFGDGTRLSIL.

This clone has only one observation. The chain combines TRBV6-5 with TRBJ2-3; 11 nucleotides agree with TRBD2. CDR1 MNHEY and CDR2 SVGAGI come from the germline V gene. The CDR3 contains 15 residues. With 4 bases clipped from V and 3 bases from J, the junction kept 3 bases outside the gene matches. DNA of the CDR3: TGTGCCAGCAGTTCCCTAGCGGGAGGTACAGATACGCAGTATTTT. Its protein product is CASSSLAGGTDTQYF.

The CDR3 nucleotides read TGTGCCACCCGGACAGGGATAGGCACAGATACGCAGTATTTT. Amino acids: CATRTGIGTDTQYF. V and J are TRBV24-1 and TRBJ2-3, with 8 bases identical to TRBD1. In germline, CDR1 is KGHDR, CDR2 SFDVKD. The CDR3 has 14 residues. V gave up 9 bases and J gave up 1 base; unmatched junction bases: 5.